Listed below are T cell receptor beta chains from one sample, sequenced in a study of molecular identifiers for immune sequencing clone quantification. TCRdb independently ran MiXCR on the PCR reads; one entry per CDR3 protein. The sample includes some 320,000 distinct CDR3 sequences, about 20% of them seen just once. The sample comprised naive CD8+ T cells from blood, with Jurkat cell RNA spiked in. Receptors were obtained from a human donor in good health. Some libraries in this study had Jurkat cell RNA spiked in. The conserved cysteine and the conserved F or W are not part of the CDR3 here. The order of the fields is D gene, J gene, V gene, CDR3 protein. A D gene is named only where the DNA matches it firmly.

.	TRBJ1-6	TRBV4-1	ASSQGVWPLH
.	TRBJ2-7	TRBV5-6	AGSLVGTTYEQY
.	TRBJ2-1	TRBV4-1	ASSQVAFVREVRQF
TRBD1	TRBJ1-1	TRBV2	VSRSTGWSEAF
.	TRBJ1-1	TRBV6-5	ASSYSWGEAF
.	TRBJ2-7	TRBV28	ASSPTLGLAYEQY
TRBD2	TRBJ2-7	TRBV5-1	ASSFTSGSYEQY
TRBD1	TRBJ1-1	TRBV7-2	ASSPRTGGGTEAF
.	TRBJ2-5	TRBV12-3/TRBV12-4	ASSPIGQGQETQY
.	TRBJ2-3	TRBV11-2	ASSAPLGGGADTQY
TRBD2	TRBJ2-4	TRBV7-9	ASSSPLRLAEDEVRAKNIQY
TRBD1	TRBJ1-1	TRBV7-9	ASSRPGTVEAF
TRBD2	TRBJ2-2	TRBV12-3/TRBV12-4	ASSPHSGTETGELF
.	TRBJ1-2	TRBV4-3	ASRETGGYGNYGYT
.	TRBJ1-2	TRBV30	AWSVGDGYGYT
TRBD2	TRBJ2-3	TRBV24-1	ATEEPGTSLGDTQY
.	TRBJ2-7	TRBV4-3	ASSPQRGHFYEQY
.	TRBJ1-4	TRBV12-3/TRBV12-4	VSRPTGTNEKLF
.	TRBJ2-7	TRBV4-3	ASSQDRKATYEQY
.	TRBJ2-5	TRBV7-9	ASSWPTDGRETQY
.	TRBJ1-2	TRBV25-1	ASSSGNGYT
TRBD2	TRBJ2-5	TRBV2	ASSDWASGSFGTQY
.	TRBJ2-7	TRBV3-1	ASSQGIGGYEQY
.	TRBJ2-3	TRBV2	ASSEDTDTQY
.	TRBJ2-7	TRBV7-9	ASSFQFYEQY
TRBD2	TRBJ2-5	TRBV5-4	ASSPPGTSGAQETQY
.	TRBJ1-1	TRBV30	AWSVSHSAF
.	TRBJ1-5	TRBV10-2	ASSETSSNQPQH
.	TRBJ2-7	TRBV6-5	ASRLRDSGYEQY
.	TRBJ2-1	TRBV7-2	ASLRGLGGEQF
TRBD2	TRBJ2-5	TRBV20-1	SARGGLAGVETQY
.	TRBJ1-1	TRBV6-5	ASSYSTTAVEAF
.	TRBJ2-3	TRBV24-1	ATSDGPQEHTDTQY
.	TRBJ2-4	TRBV6-6	ASSYWERGLNIQY
TRBD2	TRBJ2-7	TRBV20-1	SARGLAGYGEQY
.	TRBJ1-5	TRBV27	ASSWRGGQPQH
.	TRBJ1-1	TRBV19	ASSVDTEAF
.	TRBJ1-5	TRBV19	ASKTGTRGNQPQH
.	TRBJ2-3	TRBV6-4	ASRDEAGSSTDTQY
.	TRBJ2-5	TRBV5-4	ASSLGEQETQY
.	TRBJ2-3	TRBV5-5	ASSSLVFASTDTQY
.	TRBJ2-1	TRBV7-9	ASSLAGQGNEQF
.	TRBJ2-6	TRBV11-2	ASSGLLGANVLT
TRBD1	TRBJ1-4	TRBV3-1	ASSQEEGANEKLF
TRBD1	TRBJ2-5	TRBV12-3/TRBV12-4	ASSPGQGAYSWQETQY
.	TRBJ1-5	TRBV5-6	ASSTVFQPQH
.	TRBJ2-7	TRBV19	ASTLTGEAYEQY
.	TRBJ2-2	TRBV6-2/TRBV6-3	ASSFGPSLGRTGELF
.	TRBJ2-7	TRBV20-1	SARSPDAAYEQY
.	TRBJ1-1	TRBV30	AWSVAVNTEAF